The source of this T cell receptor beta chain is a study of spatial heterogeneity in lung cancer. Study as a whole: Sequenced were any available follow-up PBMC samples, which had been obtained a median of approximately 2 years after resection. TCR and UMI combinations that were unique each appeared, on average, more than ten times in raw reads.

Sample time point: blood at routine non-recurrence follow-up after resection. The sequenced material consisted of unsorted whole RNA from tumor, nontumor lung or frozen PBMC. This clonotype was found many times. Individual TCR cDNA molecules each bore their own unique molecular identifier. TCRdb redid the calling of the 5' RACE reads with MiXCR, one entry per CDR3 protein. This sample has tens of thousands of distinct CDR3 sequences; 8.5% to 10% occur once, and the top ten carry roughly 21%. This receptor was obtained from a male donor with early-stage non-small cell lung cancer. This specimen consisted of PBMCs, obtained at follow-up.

The CDR3 is CASSDPGSIGTDTQYF. The CDR3 DNA reads as TGTGCCAGCAGTGATCCGGGTTCTATAGGCACAGATACGCAGTATTTT. The rearrangement joins TRBV2 to TRBJ2-3, with D unresolved. CDR3 length: 16 residues. The V and J ends lost 3 bases and 1 base respectively, with 14 bases between them. The germline CDR1 and CDR2 sequences are SNHLY and FYNNEI.